What follows are 17 T cell receptor beta chains derived from one specimen sequenced in a study of glioma-infiltrating T cells after dendritic cell vaccination. Using immunoSEQ multiplex PCR, the repertoire was profiled, and TCRdb retains in-frame clones only, with some absent. The sample includes roughly 100,000 clones, around 81% of them seen just once. Sequenced material: blood, taken before dendritic cell vaccination. The receptors stem from a human donor with glioblastoma.

This rearrangement joins TRBV19 to TRBJ1-2, with 7 bases that match TRBD1. The CDR3 loop spans 14 amino acids. The trim removed 0 bases at V and 8 bases at J, leaving 6 bases unmatched. Germline V gene lookup returns CDR1 LNHDA and CDR2 SQIVND (reference sequence). The CDR3 spells CASSIETGIRGYTF. CDR3 coding DNA: TGTGCCAGTAGTATAGAGACAGGGATTCGAGGCTACACCTTC.

The chain recombines TRBV4-3 with TRBJ2-5; 7 bases fit TRBD2. The CDR3 contains 15 residues. V trimming: 3 bases; J trimming: 2 bases; junction bases outside the gene matches: 6. Germline V lookup: CDR1 LGHNA, CDR2 YSLEER. CDR3 bases: TGCGCCAGCAGCCAGGACCTAGCGGAACAAGAGACCCAGTACTTC. It translates to CASSQDLAEQETQYF.

The chain joins TRBV6-1 to TRBJ1-2; tentative D call: TRBD1 (5 bases). Per germline, CDR1 MNHNS and CDR2 SASEGT. Trimming removed 2 bases at V and 4 bases at J, with 17 bases between. The CDR3 loop spans 16 amino acids. CDR3 amino acids: CASSEWIGARGYGYTF. CDR3 sequence (DNA): TGTGCCAGCAGTGAATGGATCGGGGCGCGGGGCTATGGCTACACCTTC.

The V call is TRBV30, the J call TRBJ1-6, with D possibly matching TRBD1 (6 bases). CDR1 is GTSNPN and CDR2 is SVGIG in the germline V gene (reference sequence). The length of the CDR3 is 15 residues. The ends were cut back, 2 bases at V and 7 bases at J, with 15 bases in the middle. Here the CDR3 reads CAWSITGRGNSPLHF. CDR3 nucleotides: TGTGCCTGGAGTATAACAGGGCGCGGAAATTCACCCCTCCACTTT.

The chain carries TRBV14 and TRBJ1-1, with D possibly being TRBD1 (6 bases). The V and J ends lost 0 bases and 0 bases respectively, with 11 bases between them. The CDR3 has 16 amino acids. The germline V gene encodes CDR1 SGHDN and CDR2 FVKESK. CDR3 nucleotide sequence: TGTGCCAGCAGCCAAGACGGCCGGACAGTGAACACTGAAGCTTTCTTT. It encodes CASSQDGRTVNTEAFF.

The V and J genes are TRBV6-5 and TRBJ1-2; D perhaps matches TRBD1 (6 bases). The CDR3 length is 15 residues. The germline gives CDR1 MNHEY, CDR2 SVGAGI. V was clipped by 7 bases and J by 5 bases, with 20 bases between them. Here the CDR3 reads CASKGDLTGLYGYTF. The DNA of the CDR3 is TGTGCCAGCAAGGGGGATCTAACAGGGCTATATGGCTACACCTTC.

This chain's CDR3 is CASSLARGPSGGYEQFF. The CDR3 DNA is TGCGCCAGCAGCTTGGCACGAGGGCCTAGCGGGGGCTATGAGCAGTTCTTC. The chain carries TRBV5-1 and TRBJ2-1, with TRBD2 matching 10 bases. The germline gives CDR1 SGHRS, CDR2 YFSETQ. This CDR3 has 17 residues. V gave up 0 bases and J gave up 8 bases; unmatched junction bases: 11.

This chain uses TRBV6-1 with TRBJ2-3; the match to TRBD2 covers 9 bases. The CDR3 extends over 14 amino acids. Germline CDR1 and CDR2: MNHNS and SASEGT. V was clipped by 4 bases and J by 6 bases; unmatched bases: 5. CDR3 sequence: CASSVAGGYDTQYF. In nucleotides, the CDR3 is TGTGCCAGCAGTGTGGCGGGGGGGTACGATACGCAGTATTTT.

The CDR3 bases are TGTGCCACCCGTGTCGGGACTAGCACAGATACGCAGTATTTT. It yields the protein CATRVGTSTDTQYF. The genes are TRBV19 and TRBJ2-3; perhaps TRBD2 as D (6 bases). V was cut by 10 bases and J by 0 bases, with 14 bases left in between. CDR3 size: 14 residues. Germline CDR1 reads LNHDA; CDR2 reads SQIVND (reference sequence).

CDR3 amino acids: CAWREDSGVYEQYF. CDR3 DNA sequence: TGTGCCTGGAGAGAAGATAGCGGGGTCTACGAGCAGTACTTC. V gene TRBV30 combines with J gene TRBJ2-7; 8 bases agree with TRBD2. J was trimmed by 3 bases and V by 3 bases; bases with no gene match: 7. The CDR3 spans 14 residues. Germline V gives CDR1 GTSNPN, CDR2 SVGIG (reference sequence).

This chain links TRBV30 with TRBJ1-3; D is uncertain. Germline V lookup: CDR1 GTSNPN, CDR2 SVGIG (reference sequence). Trimming cost V 4 bases and J 1 base, with 11 bases left between them. The CDR3 extends over 14 amino acids. The CDR3 loop reads CAWTPASSGNTIYF. The CDR3 bases are TGTGCCTGGACCCCCGCCAGTTCTGGAAACACCATATATTTT.

This clone was observed a single time. V usage is TRBV19 and J usage is TRBJ2-5; 9 bases are shared with TRBD1. The DNA matches TRBJ2-7 better at its end, which makes the J call doubtful. The CDR3 totals 12 residues. Germline CDR1 and CDR2: LNHDA and SQIVND (reference sequence). CDR3 sequence: CASRDRDYEQYF. CDR3 coding DNA: TGTGCCAGCCGGGACAGGGACTACGAGCAGTACTTC.

The chain uses TRBV7-8 and TRBJ1-1; TRBD1 matches 7 bases. Trimming at V came to 1 base and at J to 0 bases, leaving 5 bases not matched to a gene. This CDR3 has 16 amino acids. From germline, CDR1 is SGHVS and CDR2 FQNEAQ. The CDR3 region has the DNA TGTGCCAGCAGCTTAGAGGACAGGATCTTGAACACTGAAGCTTTCTTT. This gives the protein CASSLEDRILNTEAFF. Filled out from reference TRBV7-8 and TRBJ1-1, the complete variable domain reads GAGVSQSPRYKVAKRGQDVALRCDPISGHVSLFWYQQALGQGPEFLTYFQNEAQLDKSGLPSDRFFAERPEGSVSTLKIQRTQQEDSAVYLCASSLEDRILNTEAFFGQGTRLTVV.

J is TRBJ1-1 and V is TRBV5-1; tentative D call: TRBD1 (5 bases). Germline CDR1 is SGHRS and CDR2 is YFSETQ. Trimming took off 4 bases at V and 2 bases at J, with 15 bases between the two ends. The CDR3 runs to 15 residues. CDR3 amino acids: CASSAGTTVNTEAFF. The CDR3, as DNA: TGCGCCAGCAGCGCCGGAACGACAGTCAACACTGAAGCTTTCTTT.

This chain links TRBV9 with TRBJ1-1; the match to TRBD1 covers 8 bases. Germline V CDR1 and CDR2: SGDLS, YYNGEE. The CDR3 is 15 residues long. With V trimmed by 4 bases and J by 4 bases, 9 bases remained unmatched. CDR3 coding DNA: TGTGCCAGCAGCTTGCAGGGGGCGCAGGGCACTGAAGCTTTCTTT. It is translated as CASSLQGAQGTEAFF.

V usage is TRBV5-1 and J usage is TRBJ2-5; D call uncertain. The J call may not be correct, given that the DNA end is closer to TRBJ2-7. Germline V gene data show CDR1 as SGHRS and CDR2 as YFSETQ. This CDR3 comprises 14 residues. In DNA, the CDR3 is TGCGCCAGCAGCTTGGGCGGAATTTCCTACGAGCAGTACTTC. The encoded protein is CASSLGGISYEQYF.

This chain uses TRBV4-3 with TRBJ2-2; D perhaps matches TRBD1 (5 bases). CDR1 LGHNA and CDR2 YSLEER come from the germline V gene. This CDR3 is 15 amino acids long. The germline V and J ends were trimmed by 2 bases and 2 bases, with 9 bases remaining between them. The CDR3 loop is CASSQRTINTGELFF. CDR3 sequence (DNA): TGCGCCAGCAGCCAACGGACAATTAACACCGGGGAGCTGTTTTTT.